This paragraph reports one T cell receptor beta chain. Its antigen is not identified. Measured with immunoSEQ multiplex PCR; TCRdb has only the in-frame clones, and not every one. The table lists around 32,000 clones, 88% of them singletons, with roughly 1.2% in the top ten. This record belongs to a study of PD-1 blockade in classical Hodgkin lymphoma. Study outcomes and limitations: TCR diversity at baseline was reported to be reduced in newly diagnosed patients relative to healthy donors.

The time point: newly diagnosed, previously untreated cHL patient sample. Investigators isolated CD4+ T cells from thawed PBMCs through magnetic negative selection. As a comparison, the study used PBMCs from newly diagnosed, untreated classical Hodgkin lymphoma. Specimen: CD4+ T cells from blood. The TCR sequence derives from a human donor with classical Hodgkin lymphoma.

CDR3 in DNA: TGTGCCAGCAGTCTAACAGGGGTTGGGAACATTCAGTACTTC. As protein: CASSLTGVGNIQYF. This chain connects TRBV28 to TRBJ2-4, with 7 bases fitting TRBD1. The CDR3 sequence is 14 residues long. Germline loops: CDR1 MDHEN, CDR2 SYDVKM. Trimming cost V 5 bases and J 7 bases; bases outside gene matches: 8.